This T cell receptor beta chain was captured in a study of response to subunit inactivated influenza vaccine. Study results and limitations: Researchers suggested that each seasonal influenza vaccination recruits few new T cells.

TCRdb redid the calling of the RT-PCR reads with MiXCR, one entry per CDR3 protein. The sample consists of hundreds of thousands of distinct CDR3 sequences, 11% to 15% of them appearing once. This clonotype turned up a few times. The antigen is unknown. Trimming left V 3 bases short and J 0 bases short, with 16 bases between. From germline, CDR1 is SGHDT and CDR2 YYEEEE. The length of the CDR3 is 16 residues. The J gene is TRBJ2-7, the V gene TRBV5-6; D possibly matches TRBD1 or TRBD2 (7 bases each). This TCR derives from a man aged 50-60 years who received an inactivated influenza vaccine. Source: PBMCs from blood, taken around 15 days before vaccination. CDR3 in DNA: TGTGCCAGCAGCTGGGAGGGGGCGGCGTTCTCCTACGAGCAGTACTTC. It translates to CASSWEGAAFSYEQYF.